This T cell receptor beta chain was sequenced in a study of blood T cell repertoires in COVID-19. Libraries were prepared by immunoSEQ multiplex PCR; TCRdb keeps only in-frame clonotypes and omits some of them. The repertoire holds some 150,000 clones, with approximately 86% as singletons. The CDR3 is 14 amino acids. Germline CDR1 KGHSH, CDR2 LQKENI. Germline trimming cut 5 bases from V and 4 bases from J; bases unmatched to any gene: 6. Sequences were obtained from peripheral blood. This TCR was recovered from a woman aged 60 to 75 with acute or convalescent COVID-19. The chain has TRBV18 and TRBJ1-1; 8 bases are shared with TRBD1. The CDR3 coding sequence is TGTGCCAGCTCAGCCGGACAGGGCGGCACTGAAGCTTTCTTT. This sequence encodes CASSAGQGGTEAFF.